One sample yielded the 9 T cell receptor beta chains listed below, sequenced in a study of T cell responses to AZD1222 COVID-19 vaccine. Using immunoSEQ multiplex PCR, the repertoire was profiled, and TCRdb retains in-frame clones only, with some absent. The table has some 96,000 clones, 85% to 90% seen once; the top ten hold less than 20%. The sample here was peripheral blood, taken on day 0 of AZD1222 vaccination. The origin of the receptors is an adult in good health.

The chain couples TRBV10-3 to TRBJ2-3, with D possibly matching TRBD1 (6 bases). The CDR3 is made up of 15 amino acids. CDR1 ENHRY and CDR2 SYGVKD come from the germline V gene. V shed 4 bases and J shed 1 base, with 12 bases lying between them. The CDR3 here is CAISARQVGTDTQYF. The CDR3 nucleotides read TGTGCCATCAGTGCCCGACAGGTGGGCACAGATACGCAGTATTTT.

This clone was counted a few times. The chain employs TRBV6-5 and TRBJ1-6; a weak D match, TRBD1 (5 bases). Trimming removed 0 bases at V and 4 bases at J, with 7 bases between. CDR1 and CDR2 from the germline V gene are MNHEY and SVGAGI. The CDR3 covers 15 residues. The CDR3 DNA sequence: TGTGCCAGCAGTTACTCTCAGGGTTATAATTCACCCCTCCACTTT. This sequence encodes CASSYSQGYNSPLHF.

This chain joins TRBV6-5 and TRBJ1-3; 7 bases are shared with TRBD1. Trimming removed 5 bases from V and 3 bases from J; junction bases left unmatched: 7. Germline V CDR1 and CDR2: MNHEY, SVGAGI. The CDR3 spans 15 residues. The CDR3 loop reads CASSQQGLFGNTIYF. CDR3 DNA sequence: TGTGCCAGCAGTCAACAGGGGTTATTTGGAAACACCATATATTTT.

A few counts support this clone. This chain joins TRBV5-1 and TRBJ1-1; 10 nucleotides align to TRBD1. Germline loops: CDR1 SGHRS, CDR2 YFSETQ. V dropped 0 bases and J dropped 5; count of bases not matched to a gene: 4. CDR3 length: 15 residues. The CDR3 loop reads CASSLDGTGVTEAFF. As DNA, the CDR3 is TGCGCCAGCAGCTTGGACGGGACAGGGGTGACTGAAGCTTTCTTT.

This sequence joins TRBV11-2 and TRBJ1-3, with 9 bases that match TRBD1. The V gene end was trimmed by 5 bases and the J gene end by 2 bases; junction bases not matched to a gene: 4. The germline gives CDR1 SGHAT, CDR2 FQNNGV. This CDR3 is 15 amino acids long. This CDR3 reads CASSPRTGAGNTIYF. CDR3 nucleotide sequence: TGTGCCAGCAGCCCCAGGACAGGGGCTGGAAACACCATATATTTT. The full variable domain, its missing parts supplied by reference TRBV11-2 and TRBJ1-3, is EAGVAQSPRYKIIEKRQSVAFWCNPISGHATLYWYQQILGQGPKLLIQFQNNGVVDDSQLPKDRFSAERLKGVDSTLKIQPAKLEDSAVYLCASSPRTGAGNTIYFGEGSWLTVV.

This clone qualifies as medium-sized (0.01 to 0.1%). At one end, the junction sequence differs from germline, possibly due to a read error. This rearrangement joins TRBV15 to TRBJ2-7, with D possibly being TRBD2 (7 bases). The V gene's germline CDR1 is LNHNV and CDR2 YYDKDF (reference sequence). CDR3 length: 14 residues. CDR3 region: CATRRGGDPFEQYF. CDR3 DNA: TGTGCCACCAGAAGAGGGGGGGATCCGTTCGAGCAGTACTTC.

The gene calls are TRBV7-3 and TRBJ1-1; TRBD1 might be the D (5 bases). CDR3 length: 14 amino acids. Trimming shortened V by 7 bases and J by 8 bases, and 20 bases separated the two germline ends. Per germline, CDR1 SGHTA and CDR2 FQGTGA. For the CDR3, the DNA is TGTGCCAGCATGCTTAATGGGGGGGTATCGGAAGCTTTCTTT. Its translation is CASMLNGGVSEAFF.

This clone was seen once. CDR3 amino acids: CASSQGWTGGGNEQFF. CDR3 nucleotide sequence: TGCGCCAGCAGCCAGGGATGGACAGGGGGAGGCAATGAGCAGTTCTTC. V and J are TRBV5-1 and TRBJ2-1; 10 bases match TRBD1. This CDR3 contains 16 residues. V shed 4 bases and J 6 bases; nucleotides not matched to a gene: 10. Germline CDR1 reads SGHRS; CDR2 reads YFSETQ.

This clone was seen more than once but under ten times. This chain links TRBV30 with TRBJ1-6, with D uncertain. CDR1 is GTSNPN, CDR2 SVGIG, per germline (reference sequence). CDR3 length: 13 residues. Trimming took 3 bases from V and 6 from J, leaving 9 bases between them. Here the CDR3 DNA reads TGTGCCTGGAGATGGATTGCTAATTCACCCCTCCACTTT. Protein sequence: CAWRWIANSPLHF.